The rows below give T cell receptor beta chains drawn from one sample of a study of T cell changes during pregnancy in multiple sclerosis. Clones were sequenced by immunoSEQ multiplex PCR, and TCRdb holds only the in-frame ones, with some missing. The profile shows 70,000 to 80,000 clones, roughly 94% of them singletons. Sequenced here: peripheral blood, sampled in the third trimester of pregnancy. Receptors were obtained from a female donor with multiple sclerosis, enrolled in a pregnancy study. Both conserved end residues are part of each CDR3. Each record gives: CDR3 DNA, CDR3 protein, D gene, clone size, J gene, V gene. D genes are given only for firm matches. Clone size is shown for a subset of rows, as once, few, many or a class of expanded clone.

TGTGCCAGCAGCTCAAGGACTAGCGGGGGCTCCTGGCAGTATTTT CASSSRTSGGSWQYF TRBD2 - TRBJ2-3 TRBV5-4
TGTGCCAGCAGCCAAGGTGGGACTAGCGGGGGGAAGGAGACCCAGTACTTC CASSQGGTSGGKETQYF TRBD2 - TRBJ2-5 TRBV4-2
TGCGCCAGCAGCCAAGTTTCCGGGACAGGGAGCACAGATACGCAGTATTTT CASSQVSGTGSTDTQYF TRBD1 - TRBJ2-3 TRBV4-3
TGTGCCAGCAGCCCCTGGAGTCTACAGCCCCAGCATTTT CASSPWSLQPQHF - - TRBJ1-5 TRBV7-8
TGTGCCAGTAGCCCGACAGGTCTCTCTGGAAACACCATATATTTT CASSPTGLSGNTIYF - - TRBJ1-3 TRBV19
TGTGCCAGCAGCTTGATAAAGGGGGCTGACTATGGCTACACCTTC CASSLIKGADYGYTF TRBD1 - TRBJ1-2 TRBV5-4
TGTGCCAGTAAACAGGGTTCCTACTCTGGAAACACCATATATTTT CASKQGSYSGNTIYF - - TRBJ1-3 TRBV19
TGTGCCAGCAGCTTTAGGGGAAATCAGCCCCAGCATTTT CASSFRGNQPQHF - - TRBJ1-5 TRBV7-8
TGTGCCAGCAGCGTAGGGCCTCCAGATACGCAGTATTTT CASSVGPPDTQYF - - TRBJ2-3 TRBV9
TGTGCCAGTAGTATAGACCCCCTTACAGGGAGAAATGGCTACACCTTC CASSIDPLTGRNGYTF - - TRBJ1-2 TRBV19
TGTGCCAGCAGTTTTCAGGGATACTATAATTCACCCCTCCACTTT CASSFQGYYNSPLHF - - TRBJ1-6 TRBV6-5
TGCGCCAGCAGTTCCGAGGTAGGGGTAGGGGGCAATCAGCCCCAGCATTTT CASSSEVGVGGNQPQHF - many TRBJ1-5 TRBV23-1
TGTGCCAGCAGTGAGGCATATAGCAATCAGCCCCAGCATTTT CASSEAYSNQPQHF - - TRBJ1-5 TRBV6-1
TGTGCCAGCAGAGACAGGATCTCTGGAAACACCATATATTTT CASRDRISGNTIYF - few TRBJ1-3 TRBV6-1
TGTGCCAGCAGTTACAGATGGGACAGGTACTATGGCTACACCTTC CASSYRWDRYYGYTF TRBD1 - TRBJ1-2 TRBV6-5
TGTGCCAGCAGCGTACGAGAGTCCTACAATGAGCAGTTCTTC CASSVRESYNEQFF - once TRBJ2-1 TRBV9
TGTGCCAGCAGCTCAGACTTCGGGGTCAACTATGGCTACACCTTC CASSSDFGVNYGYTF - - TRBJ1-2 TRBV7-2
TGTGCCAGCAGCCATTTCTACGAGCAGTACTTC CASSHFYEQYF - - TRBJ2-7 TRBV11-1
TGCGCCAGCAGCCAAGATAGCAGGACTAGCGGTTGGGTAGCAGATACGCAGTATTTT CASSQDSRTSGWVADTQYF TRBD2 - TRBJ2-3 TRBV4-3
TGTGCCACCAGCAGCTGGGGACTAGCGGGGGGCGGCGGGGATACGCAGTATTTT CATSSWGLAGGGGDTQYF TRBD2 - TRBJ2-3 TRBV15
TGTGCCAGCGGGGGCAGAGTGGACACTGAAGCTTTCTTT CASGGRVDTEAFF - - TRBJ1-1 TRBV7-3
TGTGCCACCAGCAGACCCCGCGGACAGACCTACGAGCAGTACTTC CATSRPRGQTYEQYF - - TRBJ2-7 TRBV15
TGTGCCAGCAGCTCACAGGAGGGACCTGAAGCTTTCTTT CASSSQEGPEAFF - - TRBJ1-1 TRBV7-9
TGTGCCAGCAGCTACACCGTGGGGGGGGCGGGGGAGCAGTTCTTC CASSYTVGGAGEQFF - - TRBJ2-1 TRBV11-2
TGTGCCAGCAGCCAAGAAGGAGGAAGGCAGTACTTC CASSQEGGRQYF - once TRBJ2-7 TRBV4-2
TGTGCCAGTAGTATTCATAAAGCCCTGGACTTACGGCTCGAGCAGTACTTC CASSIHKALDLRLEQYF - once TRBJ2-7 TRBV19